One and the same sample provided the 12 T cell receptor beta chains below, sequenced in a study of blood T cell repertoires in COVID-19. Sequencing used immunoSEQ multiplex PCR; TCRdb keeps in-frame clones, though not all of them. Here the sample spans approximately 200,000 clones, about 90% being singletons. Specimen: PBMCs or T cells enriched from blood (not recorded which). These receptors originate from a woman aged 25-40 years who had recovered from COVID-19.

V usage is TRBV5-6 and J usage is TRBJ2-1; 8 positions agree with TRBD1. Germline assignment: CDR1 SGHDT and CDR2 YYEEEE. This CDR3 region has 16 residues. V dropped 2 bases and J dropped 7; count of bases not matched to a gene: 11. The CDR3 loop is CASSFITPGGENEQFF. Written as DNA, the CDR3 is TGTGCCAGCAGCTTCATAACACCAGGGGGCGAGAATGAGCAGTTCTTC.

This clone is medium-sized (0.01 to 0.1%) in the sample. The chain uses TRBV2 and TRBJ1-1, with a tentative D call TRBD1 (5 bases). The germline V and J ends were trimmed by 8 bases and 2 bases, with 12 bases remaining between them. Germline values: CDR1 SNHLY, CDR2 FYNNEI. The CDR3 runs 13 residues. CDR3 sequence (DNA): TGTGCCAGCGGCTTGACAGTTAACACTGAAGCTTTCTTT. Its translation: CASGLTVNTEAFF.

V is TRBV9 and J is TRBJ2-1; a possible D gene is TRBD2 (6 bases). The germline V and J ends were trimmed by 0 bases and 0 bases, with 10 bases remaining between them. Germline V gene data show CDR1 as SGDLS and CDR2 as YYNGEE. The CDR3 spans 16 residues. The chain's CDR3 is CASSVGAGSSYNEQFF. In nucleotides, the CDR3 is TGTGCCAGCAGCGTAGGGGCGGGGAGCTCCTACAATGAGCAGTTCTTC.

This rearrangement joins TRBV25-1 to TRBJ2-3; D is possibly TRBD1 (6 bases). The CDR3 spans 13 residues. CDR1 and CDR2 (germline): MGHDK, SYGVNS. Trimming took 8 bases from V and 1 from J, leaving 10 bases between them. CDR3: CASGQPGTDTQYF. In DNA, the CDR3 is TGTGCCAGCGGACAGCCCGGCACAGATACGCAGTATTTT.

This chain links TRBV4-2 with TRBJ1-2; TRBD1 agrees at 7 bases. With V trimmed by 0 bases and J by 5 bases, 6 bases remained unmatched. The CDR3 is made up of 15 amino acids. From germline, CDR1 is LGHNA and CDR2 YNFKEQ. The CDR3 nucleotides read TGTGCCAGCAGCCAAGACCGCCAGGGGGGATATGGCTACACCTTC. This codes for CASSQDRQGGYGYTF.

The V gene is TRBV2, the J gene TRBJ2-1, with TRBD1 identical over 8 bases. The CDR3 has 17 residues. The germline V gene encodes CDR1 SNHLY and CDR2 FYNNEI. In DNA, the CDR3 is TGTGCAACCAACAGGGGGGCATTCCCAACCCCGTACAATGAGCAGTTCTTC. It translates to CATNRGAFPTPYNEQFF.

The chain couples TRBV20-1 to TRBJ2-5; D is possibly TRBD1 (5 bases). The CDR3 runs to 13 residues. V dropped 3 bases and J dropped 1 base, with 9 bases sitting between them. The V gene's germline CDR1 is DFQATT and CDR2 SNEGSKA (reference sequence). This CDR3 is CSASRTTQETQYF. In DNA form, the CDR3 reads TGCAGTGCTAGTAGGACAACCCAAGAGACCCAGTACTTC.

The chain uses TRBV3-1 (or the pseudogene TRBV3-2) and TRBJ2-1, with 11 nucleotides matching TRBD2. The V gene end was trimmed by 8 bases and the J gene end by 6 bases; junction bases not matched to a gene: 6. CDR1 is LGHDT and CDR2 is YNNKEL in the germline V gene (reference sequence). The CDR3 runs 14 residues. The CDR3 DNA sequence: TGTGCCAGCCAAGAGACTAGCGGGGTCAATGAGCAGTTCTTC. Translation: CASQETSGVNEQFF.

CDR3 nucleotide sequence: TGTGCCAGTAGTATCGCAGGGAACGAGCAGTACTTC. Translation gives CASSIAGNEQYF. V and J are TRBV19 and TRBJ2-7; tentatively, D is TRBD1 (5 bases). This CDR3 region has 12 residues. CDR1 LNHDA and CDR2 SQIVND come from the germline V gene (reference sequence). Trimming stripped 3 bases from V and 5 bases from J, with 8 bases between.

The gene calls are TRBV28 and TRBJ2-7; TRBD1 matches at 8 bases. V gave up 6 bases and J gave up 6 bases; unmatched junction bases: 7. CDR3 length equals 13 residues. Germline CDR1 MDHEN, CDR2 SYDVKM. The CDR3 loop reads CASRDQGAVEQYF. The CDR3 nucleotides read TGTGCCAGCAGGGACCAGGGGGCGGTCGAGCAGTACTTC.

The chain joins TRBV2 to TRBJ1-2; 7 positions match TRBD1. The CDR3 is 13 amino acids. The germline V gene has CDR1 SNHLY and CDR2 FYNNEI. V lost 4 bases and J lost 5; bases outside the gene matches: 4. The CDR3 DNA follows: TGTGCCAGCAGTGGGGGACAGTCTTATGGCTACACCTTC. It is translated as CASSGGQSYGYTF. The variable domain in full, with the rest retrieved from reference TRBV2 and TRBJ1-2, is EPEVTQTPSHQVTQMGQEVILRCVPISNHLYFYWYRQILGQKVEFLVSFYNNEISEKSEIFDDQFSVERPDGSNFTLKIRSTKLEDSAMYFCASSGGQSYGYTFGSGTRLTVV.

V is TRBV6-2 or TRBV6-3 and J is TRBJ1-1; 8 bases are a match to TRBD1. Losses at the gene ends were 2 bases for V and 4 bases for J; bases not matched to a gene: 6. Germline V gene data show CDR1 as MNHEY and CDR2 as SVGEGT. There are 15 residues in the CDR3. The chain's CDR3 is CASSYQGAESTEAFF. The CDR3, as DNA: TGTGCCAGCAGTTACCAGGGGGCGGAAAGCACTGAAGCTTTCTTT.